This T cell receptor (beta chain) comes out of a study of CD8 T cells in ankylosing spondylitis. Broader study findings: Significant enrichment of disease-linked clones was reportedly seen in matched ankylosing spondylitis synovial fluid. Made up of about eight highly homologous variants, a TCR beta motif appeared characteristic of ankylosing spondylitis blood.

CDR1 and CDR2 from the germline V gene are SGHAT and FQNNGV. V gave up 5 bases and J gave up 0 bases; unmatched junction bases: 10. The CDR3 consists of 17 residues. Note on this clonotype: Its cognate antigen is unknown.

TCRdb reprocessed the 5' RACE reads via MiXCR and lists one record per CDR3 protein. The sample lists tens of thousands of distinct CDR3 sequences, about 9% seen once, with about a third in the top ten. The chain links TRBV11-2 to TRBJ2-3; 8 nucleotides align to TRBD2. This clonotype originated in a male donor with ankylosing spondylitis. Sequencing used blood, either unsorted or a sorted T cell fraction (not recorded which). The CDR3 DNA reads TGTGCCAGCAGCCACTCACTAGCGGCCCTTAGCACAGATACGCAGTATTTT. Its translation is CASSHSLAALSTDTQYF.